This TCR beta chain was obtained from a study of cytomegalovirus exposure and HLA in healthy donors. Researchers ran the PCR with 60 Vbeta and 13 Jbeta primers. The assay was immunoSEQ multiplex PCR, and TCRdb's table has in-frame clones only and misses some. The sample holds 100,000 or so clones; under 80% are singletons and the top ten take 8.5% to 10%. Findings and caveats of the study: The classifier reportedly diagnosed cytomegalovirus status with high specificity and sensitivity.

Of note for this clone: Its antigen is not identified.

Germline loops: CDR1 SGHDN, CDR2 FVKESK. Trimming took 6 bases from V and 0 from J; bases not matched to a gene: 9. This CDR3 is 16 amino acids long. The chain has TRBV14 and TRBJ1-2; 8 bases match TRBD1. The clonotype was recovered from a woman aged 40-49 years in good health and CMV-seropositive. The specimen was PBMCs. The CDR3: CASSPGGWETNYGYTF. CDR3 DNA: TGTGCCAGCAGTCCAGGGGGCTGGGAGACTAACTATGGCTACACCTTC. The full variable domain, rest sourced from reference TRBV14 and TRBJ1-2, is EAGVTQFPSHSVIEKGQTVTLRCDPISGHDNLYWYRRVMGKEIKFLLHFVKESKQDESGMPNNRFLAERTGGTYSTLKVQPAELEDSGVYFCASSPGGWETNYGYTFGSGTRLTVV.